The following is a T cell receptor beta chain sequence with its context. The germline gene is not matched at one end of the junction; a read error may be the cause. The source of the sample is a study of blood T cells in healthy people across ages. A second PCR of about 7 to 12 cycles used a sample-barcoded 5' primer and a J-beta primer mix. A single record per CDR3 protein comes from TCRdb applying MiXCR to the 5' RACE reads. This table holds 900,000 to 950,000 distinct CDR3 sequences, approximately 32% found once. Looked up from germline, CDR1 is LNHNV and CDR2 is YYDKDF (reference sequence). The length of the CDR3 is 14 residues. The same data also contributed to another study, on T cells of mothers and their children. According to that study: Related and unrelated pairs show TCR recombination output that thymic selection shapes similarly.

The V call is TRBV15, the J call TRBJ2-7, with unresolved D. This sequence was found in a woman aged 40-49 years in good health. The source material was blood. In DNA, the CDR3 is TGTGCCACCAGCGGAGATAAGGGCTCCTACGAGCAGTACTTC. It yields the protein CATSGDKGSYEQYF.